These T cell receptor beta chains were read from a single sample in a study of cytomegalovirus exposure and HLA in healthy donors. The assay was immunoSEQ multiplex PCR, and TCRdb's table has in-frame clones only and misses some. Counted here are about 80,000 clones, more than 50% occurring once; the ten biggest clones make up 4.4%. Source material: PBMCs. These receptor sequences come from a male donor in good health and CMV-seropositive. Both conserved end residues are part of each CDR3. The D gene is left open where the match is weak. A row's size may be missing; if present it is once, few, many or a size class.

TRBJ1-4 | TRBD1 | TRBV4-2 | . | TGTGCCAGCAGCCAAGTTGGGACAGGGGGACTGAATGAAAAACTGTTTTTT | CASSQVGTGGLNEKLFF
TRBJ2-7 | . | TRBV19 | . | TGTGCCAGTAGTAAATACCTGCGCTGGGAGCAGTACTTC | CASSKYLRWEQYF
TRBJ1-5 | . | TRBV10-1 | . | TGCGCCAGCAGTGAGTCGAAGGGGCTTAATCAGCCCCAGCATTTT | CASSESKGLNQPQHF
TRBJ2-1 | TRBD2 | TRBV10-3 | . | TGTGCCATCAGGCGGGAGTCCGGGGGTTACAATGAGCAGTTCTTC | CAIRRESGGYNEQFF
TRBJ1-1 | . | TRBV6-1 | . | TGTGCCAGCAGTGTTTTCTCTGCCGGGAACACTGAAGCTTTCTTT | CASSVFSAGNTEAFF
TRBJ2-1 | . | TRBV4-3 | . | TGCGCCAGCAGCCAAGGGGTTTTGGGCGGGATCTACAATGAGCAGTTCTTC | CASSQGVLGGIYNEQFF
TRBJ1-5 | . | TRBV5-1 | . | TGCGCCAGCAGCTCACAGGGAGGGGGTCAGCCCCAGCATTTT | CASSSQGGGQPQHF
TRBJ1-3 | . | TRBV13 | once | TGTGCCAGCAGTTCCCGCAGCTCTGGAAACACCATATATTTT | CASSSRSSGNTIYF
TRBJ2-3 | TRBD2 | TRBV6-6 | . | TGTGCCAGCAGTTACCAACCTCAGGGAGGGGCAGATACGCAGTATTTT | CASSYQPQGGADTQYF
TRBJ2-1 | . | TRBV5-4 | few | TGTGCCAGCAGGGTTGGGACTTTCAATGAGCAGTTCTTC | CASRVGTFNEQFF
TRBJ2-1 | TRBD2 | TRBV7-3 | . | TGTGCCAGCAGCCCCGGACTAGCGGGGGGAAATGAGCAGTTCTTC | CASSPGLAGGNEQFF
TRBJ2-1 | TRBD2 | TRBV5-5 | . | TGTGCCAGCAGCATTTCCGGGACTAGCGGGGGCCCTAGCTCCTACAATGAGCAGTTCTTC | CASSISGTSGGPSSYNEQFF
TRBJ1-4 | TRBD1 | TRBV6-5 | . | TGTGCCAGCAGCCGACAGGGGGAGGATGAAAAACTGTTTTTT | CASSRQGEDEKLFF
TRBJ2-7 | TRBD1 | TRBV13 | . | TGTGCCAGCAGCCCCGACAGGGCCAGCGACGAGCAGTACTTC | CASSPDRASDEQYF
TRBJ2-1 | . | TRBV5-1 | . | TGCGCCAGCAGTTGGGGGGGCGGTGAGCAGTTCTTC | CASSWGGGEQFF
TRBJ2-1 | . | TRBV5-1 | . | TGCGCCAGCAGCTACGACCCTTCGACAGGAGACAATGAGCAGTTCTTC | CASSYDPSTGDNEQFF
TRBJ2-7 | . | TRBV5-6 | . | TGTGCCAGCAGCTTGGGCGTCTTCCGTACCTACGAGCAGTACTTC | CASSLGVFRTYEQYF
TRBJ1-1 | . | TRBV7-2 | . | TGTGCCAGCAGCCGAACATGGTGGGCTTTCTTT | CASSRTWWAFF
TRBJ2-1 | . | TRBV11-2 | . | TGTGCCAGCAGCTTAGGGCTCAACAATGAGCAGTTCTTC | CASSLGLNNEQFF
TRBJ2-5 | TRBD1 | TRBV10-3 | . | TGTGCCGTCTCCGGGGACAGGCAAAAAGAGACCCAGTACTTC | CAVSGDRQKETQYF
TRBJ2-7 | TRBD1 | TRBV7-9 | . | TGTGCCAGCAGCGGAGGACAGGGTGACTACGAGCAGTACTTC | CASSGGQGDYEQYF
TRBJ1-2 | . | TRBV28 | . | TGTGCCAGCAGTTTAATGGCGGGGCGGGCCGGCTACACCTTC | CASSLMAGRAGYTF
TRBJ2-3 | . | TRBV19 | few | TGTGCCAGTAGTAGGACCGGGACTAGCACAGATACGCAGTATTTT | CASSRTGTSTDTQYF
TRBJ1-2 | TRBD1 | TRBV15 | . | TGTGCCACCAGCTTAGGGGGCGTTAACTATGGCTACACCTTC | CATSLGGVNYGYTF
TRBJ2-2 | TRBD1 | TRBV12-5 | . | TGTGCTAGTGGTTTGGTAACAGGGGGCGCGACCGGGGAGCTGTTTTTT | CASGLVTGGATGELFF
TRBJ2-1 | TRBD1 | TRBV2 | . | TGTGCCAGCAGTGAAGACGTGGGACAGGGCGAGCAGTTCTTC | CASSEDVGQGEQFF
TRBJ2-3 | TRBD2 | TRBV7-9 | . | TGTGCCAGCAGCTTAGATGTTGCGGGAGGGAACACAGATACGCAGTATTTT | CASSLDVAGGNTDTQYF
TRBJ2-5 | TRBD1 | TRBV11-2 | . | TGTGCCAGCAGCTATCGGTCCGGGACAGGGTCCGGTACGACCCAGTACTTC | CASSYRSGTGSGTTQYF
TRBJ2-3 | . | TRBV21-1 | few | TGTGCCAGCAGGCCCGTCGGGGATACGCAGTATTTT | CASRPVGDTQYF
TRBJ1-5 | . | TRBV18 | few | TGTGCCAGCTCTCAAACCGGGAGAAACAATCAGCCCCAGCATTTT | CASSQTGRNNQPQHF
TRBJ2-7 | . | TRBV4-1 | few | TGCGCCAGCAGCCGCCTTCCTGACAGTTTGTACGAGCAGTACTTC | CASSRLPDSLYEQYF
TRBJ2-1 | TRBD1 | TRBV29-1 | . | TGCAGCGTTGATCTAATACGACCGGGGGACAGGGGTTATGAGCAGTTCTTC | CSVDLIRPGDRGYEQFF
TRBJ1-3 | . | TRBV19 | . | TGTGCCACCAGTAGGATGCGGGGCGTTGGAAACACCATATATTTT | CATSRMRGVGNTIYF
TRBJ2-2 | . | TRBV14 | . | TGTGCCAGCAGTCAAACGACAGCGAACACCGGGGAGCTGTTTTTT | CASSQTTANTGELFF
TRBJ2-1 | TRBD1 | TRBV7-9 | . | TGTGCCAGCAGCTTCCGGACAGGGGAAGGTGAGCAGTTCTTC | CASSFRTGEGEQFF
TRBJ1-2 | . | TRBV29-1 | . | TGCAGCGTTGAAGATCCAGGTGACTATGGCTACACCTTC | CSVEDPGDYGYTF
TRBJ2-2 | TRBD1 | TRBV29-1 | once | TGCAGCGCCGGGACAGCAACCGGGGAGCTGTTTTTT | CSAGTATGELFF
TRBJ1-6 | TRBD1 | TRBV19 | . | TGTGCCAGTAGTCTCCGGGACAGAAATTCACCCCTCCACTTT | CASSLRDRNSPLHF
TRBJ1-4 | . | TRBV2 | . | TGTGCCACCGCGGGAGGGGAAAAACTGTTTTTT | CATAGGEKLFF
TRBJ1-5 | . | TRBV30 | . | TGTGCCTGGAGTAGGGGGATCGACCAGCCCCAGCATTTT | CAWSRGIDQPQHF
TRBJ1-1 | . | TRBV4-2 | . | TGTGCCAGCAGCCTTGGGACAAACACTGAAGCTTTCTTT | CASSLGTNTEAFF
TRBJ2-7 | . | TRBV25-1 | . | TGTGCCAGCAGTGAATCTCGGCGCCAAGGCGGGTACGAGCAGTACTTC | CASSESRRQGGYEQYF
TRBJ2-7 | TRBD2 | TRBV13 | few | TGTGCCAGCAGCCCCCGGACTAGCGGGGGGGGCGAGCAGTACTTC | CASSPRTSGGGEQYF
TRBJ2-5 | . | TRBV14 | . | TGTGCCAGCAGCCCATTTTTCTGGGGGCCTCTCGGGGAGACCCAGTACTTC | CASSPFFWGPLGETQYF
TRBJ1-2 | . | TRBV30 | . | TGTGCCTGCCCTACGGGGAGAAATGGCTACACCTTC | CACPTGRNGYTF
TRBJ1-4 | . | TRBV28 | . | TGTGCCAGCAGTGGGTTCGCGGGGCAGGTTGAAAAACTGTTTTTT | CASSGFAGQVEKLFF
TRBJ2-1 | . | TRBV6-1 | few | TGTGCCAGCAGAAAAGGGGTTGACTACAATGAGCAGTTCTTC | CASRKGVDYNEQFF
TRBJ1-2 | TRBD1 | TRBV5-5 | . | TGTGCCAGCAGCCGACCGACAGGGCTCGGTAACTATGGCTACACCTTC | CASSRPTGLGNYGYTF
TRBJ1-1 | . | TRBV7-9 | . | TGTTCCAGCAGCTTAGGGGCGACTGAAGCTTTCTTT | CSSSLGATEAFF
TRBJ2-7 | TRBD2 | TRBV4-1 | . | TGCGCCAGCAGCCAAGAACCGGGACTAGGATACGAGCAGTACTTC | CASSQEPGLGYEQYF
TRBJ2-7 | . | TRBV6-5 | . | TGTGCCAGCAGTTACGTTATGGCAGGTCTCTACGAGCAGTACTTC | CASSYVMAGLYEQYF
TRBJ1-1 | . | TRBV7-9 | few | TGTGCCAGCAGCAAGCCCGGGACATTCGAAGCTTTCTTT | CASSKPGTFEAFF
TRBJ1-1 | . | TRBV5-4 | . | TGTGCCAGCAGCTTGGGAGGGGACAAACCTATGAACACTGAAGCTTTCTTT | CASSLGGDKPMNTEAFF
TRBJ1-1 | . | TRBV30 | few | TGTGCCTGGAGTGTGGGACTTACGAACACTGAAGCTTTCTTT | CAWSVGLTNTEAFF
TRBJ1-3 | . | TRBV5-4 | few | TGTGCCAGCAGCTTGGGGCTCACCTCTGGAAACACCATATATTTT | CASSLGLTSGNTIYF